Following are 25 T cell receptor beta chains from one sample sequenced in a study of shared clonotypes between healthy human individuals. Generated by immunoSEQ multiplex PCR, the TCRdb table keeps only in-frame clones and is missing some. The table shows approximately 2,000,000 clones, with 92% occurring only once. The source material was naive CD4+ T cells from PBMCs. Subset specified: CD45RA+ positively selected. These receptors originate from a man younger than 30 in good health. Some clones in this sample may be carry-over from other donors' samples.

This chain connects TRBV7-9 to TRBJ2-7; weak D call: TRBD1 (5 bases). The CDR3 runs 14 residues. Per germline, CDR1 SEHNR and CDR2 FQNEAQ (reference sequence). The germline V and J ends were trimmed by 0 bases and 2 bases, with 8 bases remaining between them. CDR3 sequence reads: CASSLAAGPYEQYF. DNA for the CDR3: TGTGCCAGCAGCTTAGCGGCAGGGCCCTACGAGCAGTACTTC.

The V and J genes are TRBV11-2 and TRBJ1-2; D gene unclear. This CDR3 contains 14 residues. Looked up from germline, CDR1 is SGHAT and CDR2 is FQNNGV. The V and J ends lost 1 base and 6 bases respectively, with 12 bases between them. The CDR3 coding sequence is TGTGCCAGCAGCTTAGTTGGTCAATGGGATGGCTACACCTTC. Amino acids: CASSLVGQWDGYTF.

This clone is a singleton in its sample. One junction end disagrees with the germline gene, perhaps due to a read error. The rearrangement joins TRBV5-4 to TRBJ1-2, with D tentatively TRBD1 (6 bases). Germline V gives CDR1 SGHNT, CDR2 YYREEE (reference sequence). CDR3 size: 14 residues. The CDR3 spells CASSQEQGYYGYTF. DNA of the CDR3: TGCGCCAGCAGCCAAGAACAGGGCTACTATGGCTACACCTTC.

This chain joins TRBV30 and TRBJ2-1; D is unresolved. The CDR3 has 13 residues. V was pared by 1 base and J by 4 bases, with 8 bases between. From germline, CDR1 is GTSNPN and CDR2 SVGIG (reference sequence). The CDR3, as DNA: TGTGCCTGGAGTGGTGGTCCTTACAATGAGCAGTTCTTC. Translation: CAWSGGPYNEQFF.

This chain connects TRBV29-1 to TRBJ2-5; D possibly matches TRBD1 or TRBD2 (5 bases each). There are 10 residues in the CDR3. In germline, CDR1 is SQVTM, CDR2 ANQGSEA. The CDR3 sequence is CGGGQETQYF. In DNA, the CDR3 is TGCGGGGGTGGTCAAGAGACCCAGTACTTC. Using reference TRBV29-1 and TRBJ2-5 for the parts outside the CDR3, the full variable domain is SAVISQKPSRDICQRGTSLTIQCQVDSQVTMMFWYRQQPGQSLTLIATANQGSEATYESGFVIDKFPISRPNLTFSTLTVSNMSPEDSSIYLCGGGQETQYFGPGTRLLVL.

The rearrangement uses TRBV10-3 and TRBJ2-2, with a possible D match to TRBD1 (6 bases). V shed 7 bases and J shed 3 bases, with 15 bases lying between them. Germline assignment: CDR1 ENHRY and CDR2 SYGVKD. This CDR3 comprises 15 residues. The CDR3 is CAITDRKTDTGELFF. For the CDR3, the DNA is TGTGCCATCACTGACAGGAAAACCGACACCGGGGAGCTGTTTTTT.

The CDR3 DNA reads as TGTGCCAGCAGCCAGACAGGTCTGAACACTGAAGCTTTCTTT. It translates to CASSQTGLNTEAFF. The chain joins TRBV7-9 to TRBJ1-1, with D perhaps TRBD1 (6 bases). Germline-derived CDR1 and CDR2 are SEHNR and FQNEAQ (reference sequence). Deletions cut 5 bases from V and 0 bases from J, with 10 bases between. CDR3 length: 14 amino acids. Full variable domain (rest looked up from reference TRBV7-9 and TRBJ1-1): DTGVSQNPRHKITKRGQNVTFRCDPISEHNRLYWYRQTLGQGPEFLTYFQNEAQLEKSRLLSDRFSAERPKGSFSTLEIQRTEQGDSAMYLCASSQTGLNTEAFFGQGTRLTVV.

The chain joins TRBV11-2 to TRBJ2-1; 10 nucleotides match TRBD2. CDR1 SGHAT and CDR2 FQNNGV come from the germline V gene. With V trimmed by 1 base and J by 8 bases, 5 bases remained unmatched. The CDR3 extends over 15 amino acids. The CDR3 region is CASSLVSSGRDEQFF. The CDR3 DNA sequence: TGTGCCAGCAGCTTAGTATCCAGCGGGAGGGATGAGCAGTTCTTC.

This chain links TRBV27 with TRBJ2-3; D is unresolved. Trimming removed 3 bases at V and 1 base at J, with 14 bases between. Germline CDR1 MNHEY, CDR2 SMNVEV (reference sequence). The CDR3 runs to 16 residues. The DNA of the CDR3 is TGTGCCAGCAGTTTGTGGACCGGTCCAGGCACAGATACGCAGTATTTT. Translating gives CASSLWTGPGTDTQYF.

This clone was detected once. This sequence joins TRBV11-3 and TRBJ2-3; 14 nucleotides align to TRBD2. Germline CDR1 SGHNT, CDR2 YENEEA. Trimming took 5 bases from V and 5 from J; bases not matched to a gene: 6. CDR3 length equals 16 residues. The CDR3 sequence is CASSPGTSGSEDTQYF. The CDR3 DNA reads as TGTGCCAGCAGCCCAGGGACTAGCGGGAGCGAAGATACGCAGTATTTT.

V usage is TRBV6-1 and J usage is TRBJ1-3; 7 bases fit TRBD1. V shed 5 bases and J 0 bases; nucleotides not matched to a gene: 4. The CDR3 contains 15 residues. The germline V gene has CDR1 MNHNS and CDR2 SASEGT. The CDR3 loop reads CASSRDSSSGNTIYF. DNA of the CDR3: TGTGCCAGCAGTCGGGACAGTAGCTCTGGAAACACCATATATTTT.

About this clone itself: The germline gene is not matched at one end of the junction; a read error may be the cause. The CDR3 nucleotides are TGCCCCATAGGGGATTCGGGCACCGGGGAGCTGTTTTTT. Encoded protein: CPIGDSGTGELFF. The chain uses TRBV5-4 and TRBJ2-2; the D gene is possibly TRBD1 (5 bases). The CDR3 contains 13 residues. Germline loops: CDR1 SGHNT, CDR2 YYREEE (reference sequence). The full variable domain, its missing parts supplied by reference TRBV5-4 and TRBJ2-2, is ETGVTQSPTHLIKTRGQQVTLRCSSQSGHNTVSWYQQALGQGPQFIFQYYREEENGRGNFPPRFSGLQFPNYSSELNVNALELDDSALYLCPIGDSGTGELFFGEGSRLTVL.

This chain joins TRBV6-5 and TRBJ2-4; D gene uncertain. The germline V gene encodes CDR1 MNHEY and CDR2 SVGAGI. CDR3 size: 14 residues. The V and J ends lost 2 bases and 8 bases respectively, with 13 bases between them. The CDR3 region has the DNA TGTGCCAGCAGTTACGGTGGAGAGTGGGACATTCAGTACTTC. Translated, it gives CASSYGGEWDIQYF.

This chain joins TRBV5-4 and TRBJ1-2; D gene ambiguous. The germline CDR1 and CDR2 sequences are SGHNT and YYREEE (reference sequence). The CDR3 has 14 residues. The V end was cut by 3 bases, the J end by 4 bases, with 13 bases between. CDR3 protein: CASSSSTSGYGYTF. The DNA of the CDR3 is TGTGCCAGCAGCTCCTCCACATCCGGCTATGGCTACACCTTC.

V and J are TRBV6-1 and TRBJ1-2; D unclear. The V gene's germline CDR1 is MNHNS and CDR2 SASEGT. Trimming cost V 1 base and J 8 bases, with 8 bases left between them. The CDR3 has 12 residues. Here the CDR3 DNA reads TGTGCCAGCAGTGAAGTCAAGCTGGGCTACACCTTC. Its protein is CASSEVKLGYTF.

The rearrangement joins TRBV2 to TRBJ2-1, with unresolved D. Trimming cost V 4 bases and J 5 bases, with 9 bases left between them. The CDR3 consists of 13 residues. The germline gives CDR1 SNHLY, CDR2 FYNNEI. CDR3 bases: TGTGCCAGCAGTGGCACAGTGGACAATGAGCAGTTCTTC. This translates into CASSGTVDNEQFF.

This chain's CDR3 is CASSESKGAISEAFF. CDR3 coding DNA: TGTGCCAGCAGTGAAAGCAAGGGGGCGATCTCTGAAGCTTTCTTT. This chain joins TRBV2 and TRBJ1-1; 7 positions agree with TRBD1. Germline lookup yields CDR1 SNHLY and CDR2 FYNNEI. CDR3 size: 15 residues. V was pared by 2 bases and J by 6 bases, with 9 bases of the junction left unmatched.

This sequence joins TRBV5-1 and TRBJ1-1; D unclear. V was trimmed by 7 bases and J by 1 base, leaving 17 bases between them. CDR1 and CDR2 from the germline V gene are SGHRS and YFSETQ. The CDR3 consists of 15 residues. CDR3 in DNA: TGCGCCAGCTCCCTGGCGGCGGTGGGGAACACTGAAGCTTTCTTT. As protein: CASSLAAVGNTEAFF.

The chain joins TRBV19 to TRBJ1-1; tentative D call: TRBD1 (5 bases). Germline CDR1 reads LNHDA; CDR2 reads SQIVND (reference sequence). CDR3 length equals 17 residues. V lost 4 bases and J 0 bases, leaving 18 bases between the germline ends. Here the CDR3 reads CASSTHSIGGVNTEAFF. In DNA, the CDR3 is TGTGCCAGTAGTACCCATTCAATTGGGGGGGTGAACACTGAAGCTTTCTTT.

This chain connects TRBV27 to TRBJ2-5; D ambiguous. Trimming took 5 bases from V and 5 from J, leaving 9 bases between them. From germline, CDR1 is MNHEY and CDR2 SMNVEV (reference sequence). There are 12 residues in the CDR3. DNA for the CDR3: TGTGCCAGCAGTCCCTCTTGGGAGACCCAGTACTTC. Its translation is CASSPSWETQYF.

The chain's CDR3 is CASSWAGGGADTQYF. CDR3 DNA: TGTGCCAGCAGTTGGGCCGGGGGGGGCGCAGATACGCAGTATTTT. J is TRBJ2-3 and V is TRBV28; 8 nucleotides match TRBD2. The germline V gene encodes CDR1 MDHEN and CDR2 SYDVKM. Unmatched junction bases numbered 7, after V lost 4 bases and J lost 4 bases. The CDR3 length is 15 residues.

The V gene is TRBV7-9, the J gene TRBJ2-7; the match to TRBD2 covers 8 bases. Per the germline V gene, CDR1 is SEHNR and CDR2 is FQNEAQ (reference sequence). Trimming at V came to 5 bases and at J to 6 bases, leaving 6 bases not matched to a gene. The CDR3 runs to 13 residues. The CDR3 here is CASSQLAASEQYF. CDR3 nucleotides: TGTGCCAGCAGCCAACTAGCGGCCTCCGAGCAGTACTTC. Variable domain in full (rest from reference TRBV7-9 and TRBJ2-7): DTGVSQNPRHKITKRGQNVTFRCDPISEHNRLYWYRQTLGQGPEFLTYFQNEAQLEKSRLLSDRFSAERPKGSFSTLEIQRTEQGDSAMYLCASSQLAASEQYFGPGTRLTVT.

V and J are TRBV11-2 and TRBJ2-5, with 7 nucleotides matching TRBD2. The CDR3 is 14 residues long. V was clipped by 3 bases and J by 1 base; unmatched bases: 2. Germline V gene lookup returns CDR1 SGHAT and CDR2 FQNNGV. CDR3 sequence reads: CASSFIAGQETQYF. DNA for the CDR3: TGTGCCAGCAGCTTCATAGCGGGCCAAGAGACCCAGTACTTC.

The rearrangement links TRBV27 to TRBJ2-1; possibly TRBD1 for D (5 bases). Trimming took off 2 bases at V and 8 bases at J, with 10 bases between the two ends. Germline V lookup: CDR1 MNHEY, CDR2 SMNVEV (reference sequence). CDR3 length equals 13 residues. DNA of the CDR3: TGTGCCAGCAGTTTAGGTGGGGCGTATGAGCAGTTCTTC. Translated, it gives CASSLGGAYEQFF.

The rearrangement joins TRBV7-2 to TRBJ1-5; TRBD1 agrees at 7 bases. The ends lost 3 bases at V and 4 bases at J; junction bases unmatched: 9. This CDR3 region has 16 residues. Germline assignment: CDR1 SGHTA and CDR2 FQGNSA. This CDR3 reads CASSFGGGQINQPQHF. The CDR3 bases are TGTGCCAGCAGCTTCGGTGGGGGACAGATAAATCAGCCCCAGCATTTT.